Detailed here is one T cell receptor beta chain. This entry is derived from a study of identical twins. This CDR3 region has 16 residues. The V gene end was trimmed by 5 bases and the J gene end by 3 bases; junction bases not matched to a gene: 11. Germline V gene lookup returns CDR1 SGHTA and CDR2 FQGNSA. TCRdb reprocessed the 5' RACE reads via MiXCR and lists one record per CDR3 protein. Of 200,000 to 250,000 distinct CDR3 sequences listed, around 6.9% were seen once; the top ten hold approximately 2%. The same sample was also studied in work on yellow fever vaccine responses in identical twins.

The sequencing sample was made of memory (CD45RO+) T cells sorted from blood. This clonotype originated in a woman younger than 30 in good health. The rearrangement joins TRBV7-2 to TRBJ2-3; 7 bases match TRBD2. The CDR3 coding sequence is TGTGCCAGCAGCCTCGTGGCGGGAGCCGTAACAGATACGCAGTATTTT. Protein sequence: CASSLVAGAVTDTQYF.